This is a list of T cell receptor beta chains from one sample in a study of cytomegalovirus exposure and HLA in healthy donors. The method was immunoSEQ multiplex PCR; TCRdb's version includes in-frame clones alone and lacks a portion of them. The sample has about 160,000 clones; over 60% are singletons. Sequences were obtained from PBMCs. Receptor source: a woman between 40 and 50 years old in good health and CMV-seronegative. CDR3s include the opening cysteine and the closing phenylalanine or tryptophan. The D gene is left open where the match is weak. Part of the rows lack a size; the others show once, few, many or a class for expanded clones.

J gene: TRBJ1-3
clone size: .
D gene: .
V gene: TRBV15
CDR3 DNA: TGTGCCACCAGCAGAGAAGAGAGCTTAGCTGGAAACACCATATATTTT
CDR3 protein: CATSREESLAGNTIYF

J gene: TRBJ2-6
clone size: .
D gene: .
V gene: TRBV7-9
CDR3 DNA: TGTGCCAGCAGCTCGCCTACAGGGACCGGGGCCAACGTCCTGACTTTC
CDR3 protein: CASSSPTGTGANVLTF

J gene: TRBJ1-2
clone size: .
D gene: .
V gene: TRBV7-2
CDR3 DNA: TGTGCCAGCAGCTTTTGGCAGGGACAAGGCTACACCTTC
CDR3 protein: CASSFWQGQGYTF

J gene: TRBJ2-7
clone size: .
D gene: .
V gene: TRBV19
CDR3 DNA: TGTGCCAGTAGTATATGGGCAGGGACCTACGAGCAGTACTTC
CDR3 protein: CASSIWAGTYEQYF

J gene: TRBJ1-1
clone size: few
D gene: .
V gene: TRBV5-1
CDR3 DNA: TGCGCCAGATCGAGACTCAGCACTGAAGCTTTCTTT
CDR3 protein: CARSRLSTEAFF

J gene: TRBJ2-3
clone size: .
D gene: .
V gene: TRBV7-9
CDR3 DNA: TGTTCCAGCAGCTTGATACAAGATTCGCAGTATTTT
CDR3 protein: CSSSLIQDSQYF

J gene: TRBJ1-2
clone size: .
D gene: .
V gene: TRBV11-3
CDR3 DNA: TGTGCCAGCAGCAACCGGGACACAAACTACACCTTC
CDR3 protein: CASSNRDTNYTF

J gene: TRBJ2-7
clone size: .
D gene: TRBD1
V gene: TRBV27
CDR3 DNA: TGTGCCAGCAGTTTGTCGGGACAGTTCACCTACGAGCAGTACTTC
CDR3 protein: CASSLSGQFTYEQYF

J gene: TRBJ1-1
clone size: .
D gene: .
V gene: TRBV11-2
CDR3 DNA: TGTGCCAGCAGCTTATTGGGGGCACAGAACACTGAAGCTTTCTTT
CDR3 protein: CASSLLGAQNTEAFF

J gene: TRBJ1-3
clone size: .
D gene: .
V gene: TRBV6-5
CDR3 DNA: TGTGCCAGCAGTTACTCTTCAGGGGTTGGAAACACCATATATTTT
CDR3 protein: CASSYSSGVGNTIYF

J gene: TRBJ2-7
clone size: .
D gene: TRBD1
V gene: TRBV27
CDR3 DNA: TGTGCCAGCAGCCCCACCGGGACAGGGGGCTACGAGCAGTACTTC
CDR3 protein: CASSPTGTGGYEQYF

J gene: TRBJ2-3
clone size: .
D gene: TRBD1
V gene: TRBV7-9
CDR3 DNA: TGTGCCAGCAGCCGGGGACAGGCTAGAGGGACAGATACGCAGTATTTT
CDR3 protein: CASSRGQARGTDTQYF

J gene: TRBJ2-1
clone size: .
D gene: .
V gene: TRBV18
CDR3 DNA: TGTGCCAGCTCACTGACCGGGGACAATGAGCAGTTCTTC
CDR3 protein: CASSLTGDNEQFF

J gene: TRBJ1-1
clone size: .
D gene: TRBD1
V gene: TRBV4-2
CDR3 DNA: TGTGCCAGCAGCCAGAGGGACAGAGTAATGAACACTGAAGCTTTCTTT
CDR3 protein: CASSQRDRVMNTEAFF

J gene: TRBJ2-1
clone size: .
D gene: .
V gene: TRBV19
CDR3 DNA: TGTGCCACGTCCAGGCGATCCTACAATGAGCAGTTCTTC
CDR3 protein: CATSRRSYNEQFF

J gene: TRBJ1-2
clone size: once
D gene: TRBD1
V gene: TRBV19
CDR3 DNA: TGTGCCACCGGGGACAGGGGTTCAGCTAACTATGGCTACACCTTC
CDR3 protein: CATGDRGSANYGYTF

J gene: TRBJ1-5
clone size: .
D gene: .
V gene: TRBV2
CDR3 DNA: TGTGCCAGCAGTGAACTAGGAGTTAGCAATCAGCCCCAGCATTTT
CDR3 protein: CASSELGVSNQPQHF

J gene: TRBJ1-2
clone size: .
D gene: TRBD1
V gene: TRBV28
CDR3 DNA: TGTGCCAGCAGCCGACCGGGACAGGGGGGGTATGGCTACACCTTC
CDR3 protein: CASSRPGQGGYGYTF

J gene: TRBJ1-1
clone size: .
D gene: TRBD1
V gene: TRBV19
CDR3 DNA: TGTGCCAGTTCGCGGGACAGGGCGGATGAAGCTTTCTTT
CDR3 protein: CASSRDRADEAFF

J gene: TRBJ2-2
clone size: .
D gene: TRBD2
V gene: TRBV4-1
CDR3 DNA: TGCGCCAGCAGCCACCCCGCGGGTAGCGGGGAGAGAGGGGAGCTGTTTTTT
CDR3 protein: CASSHPAGSGERGELFF

J gene: TRBJ2-1
clone size: once
D gene: .
V gene: TRBV27
CDR3 DNA: TGTGCCAGCAGTTTATCCACAGTGCGTAGGGGGGGCTCCTACAATGAGCAGTTCTTC
CDR3 protein: CASSLSTVRRGGSYNEQFF

J gene: TRBJ2-5
clone size: .
D gene: .
V gene: TRBV4-2
CDR3 DNA: TGTGCCAGCAGCCAAAGGGGCTCCTCTCAAGAGACCCAGTACTTC
CDR3 protein: CASSQRGSSQETQYF

J gene: TRBJ2-5
clone size: .
D gene: TRBD2
V gene: TRBV11-2
CDR3 DNA: TGTGCCAGCAGCTTAGTAGCGGGGGGCAGGGAGACCCAGTACTTC
CDR3 protein: CASSLVAGGRETQYF

J gene: TRBJ1-1
clone size: once
D gene: .
V gene: TRBV28
CDR3 DNA: TGTGCCAGCAGTTTACGTACGACAGCCAGCTCTGAAGCTTTCTTT
CDR3 protein: CASSLRTTASSEAFF

J gene: TRBJ1-1
clone size: .
D gene: .
V gene: TRBV27
CDR3 DNA: TGTGCCAGCAGTTTACCGGGGAGGAACACTGAAGCTTTCTTT
CDR3 protein: CASSLPGRNTEAFF

J gene: TRBJ2-7
clone size: .
D gene: TRBD1
V gene: TRBV7-9
CDR3 DNA: TGTGCCAGCAGTCAGGGACAGGGCCTTAGCTCCTACGAGCAGTACTTC
CDR3 protein: CASSQGQGLSSYEQYF

J gene: TRBJ2-2
clone size: .
D gene: TRBD2
V gene: TRBV7-3
CDR3 DNA: TGTGCCAGCAGCTTAGGACTAGCAGGGACCGGGGAGCTGTTTTTT
CDR3 protein: CASSLGLAGTGELFF

J gene: TRBJ2-7
clone size: .
D gene: .
V gene: TRBV11-2
CDR3 DNA: TGTGCCAGCAGCTTATTAGGGGGTATCGAGTACTTC
CDR3 protein: CASSLLGGIEYF

J gene: TRBJ2-7
clone size: .
D gene: .
V gene: TRBV7-2
CDR3 DNA: TGTGCCAGCAGCTCATTCACAGGGAGCTACGAGCAGTACTTC
CDR3 protein: CASSSFTGSYEQYF

J gene: TRBJ1-5
clone size: .
D gene: .
V gene: TRBV6-5
CDR3 DNA: TGTGCCAGCACGGGGGATAGCAATCAGCCCCAGCATTTT
CDR3 protein: CASTGDSNQPQHF

J gene: TRBJ1-1
clone size: .
D gene: .
V gene: TRBV29-1
CDR3 DNA: TGCAGCGTCCCTTTCTCGGGGTCTGAAGCTTTCTTT
CDR3 protein: CSVPFSGSEAFF

J gene: TRBJ1-2
clone size: .
D gene: .
V gene: TRBV6-1
CDR3 DNA: TGTGCCAGCAGGGACAGCCGTAACTATGGCTACACCTTC
CDR3 protein: CASRDSRNYGYTF

J gene: TRBJ2-3
clone size: .
D gene: TRBD1
V gene: TRBV28
CDR3 DNA: TGTGCCAGCAGTCCATTGACAGGGGGCGCATCGGATACGCAGTATTTT
CDR3 protein: CASSPLTGGASDTQYF

J gene: TRBJ1-4
clone size: once
D gene: .
V gene: TRBV9
CDR3 DNA: TGTGCCAGCAGCGTAGCATCCTTACCAGTCTCTGAAAAACTGTTTTTT
CDR3 protein: CASSVASLPVSEKLFF

J gene: TRBJ1-1
clone size: .
D gene: .
V gene: TRBV7-6
CDR3 DNA: TGTGCCAGCAGCTTCGGGGGATTGAACACTGAAGCTTTCTTT
CDR3 protein: CASSFGGLNTEAFF

J gene: TRBJ2-4
clone size: .
D gene: .
V gene: TRBV11-2
CDR3 DNA: TGTGCCAGCAGCTTAGAGCGGGACAGACTACTGGCCAAAAACATTCAGTACTTC
CDR3 protein: CASSLERDRLLAKNIQYF

J gene: TRBJ1-6
clone size: .
D gene: .
V gene: TRBV13
CDR3 DNA: TGTGCCAGCAGCTTGGCAGGGGCCTATAATTCACCCCTCCACTTT
CDR3 protein: CASSLAGAYNSPLHF

J gene: TRBJ2-5
clone size: .
D gene: .
V gene: TRBV5-1
CDR3 DNA: TGCGCCAGCAGTCCCACTCCGGGCAGGGATAAAGAGACCCAGTACTTC
CDR3 protein: CASSPTPGRDKETQYF

J gene: TRBJ2-1
clone size: .
D gene: TRBD1
V gene: TRBV4-1
CDR3 DNA: TGCGCCAGCAGCCGGAGACAGGGGGTTACCTACAATGAGCAGTTCTTC
CDR3 protein: CASSRRQGVTYNEQFF

J gene: TRBJ2-7
clone size: .
D gene: .
V gene: TRBV27
CDR3 DNA: TGTGCCAGCAGTTTACGGCCGCCAGGGGCGATCTCCTACGAGCAGTACTTC
CDR3 protein: CASSLRPPGAISYEQYF

J gene: TRBJ2-1
clone size: .
D gene: .
V gene: TRBV7-9
CDR3 DNA: TGTGCCAGCAGCTTGGGGTCAGGGAGGCACAATGAGCAGTTCTTC
CDR3 protein: CASSLGSGRHNEQFF

J gene: TRBJ1-1
clone size: .
D gene: TRBD1
V gene: TRBV5-1
CDR3 DNA: TGCGCCAGCACCACAGGGGGCACTGAAGCTTTCTTT
CDR3 protein: CASTTGGTEAFF

J gene: TRBJ1-1
clone size: .
D gene: TRBD1
V gene: TRBV27
CDR3 DNA: TGTGCCAGCAGTAACCAGGGGGGATTAGGTGAAGCTTTCTTT
CDR3 protein: CASSNQGGLGEAFF

J gene: TRBJ2-2
clone size: .
D gene: .
V gene: TRBV18
CDR3 DNA: TGTGCCAGCTCACCAGGGGTCTCCGGGGGAACCGGGGAGCTGTTTTTT
CDR3 protein: CASSPGVSGGTGELFF

J gene: TRBJ1-3
clone size: .
D gene: .
V gene: TRBV5-1
CDR3 DNA: TGCGCCAGCAGCAGCGGGACTCCCGGAAACACCATATATTTT
CDR3 protein: CASSSGTPGNTIYF

J gene: TRBJ2-1
clone size: .
D gene: TRBD2
V gene: TRBV5-1
CDR3 DNA: TGCGCCAGCAGCTTAATAGCGGGGGGCTCTGGTTCCAATGAGCAGTTCTTC
CDR3 protein: CASSLIAGGSGSNEQFF

J gene: TRBJ2-7
clone size: once
D gene: TRBD1
V gene: TRBV5-1
CDR3 DNA: TGCGCCAGCAGCAGGACAGGGGGTCGTTACGAGCAGTACTTC
CDR3 protein: CASSRTGGRYEQYF

J gene: TRBJ1-2
clone size: .
D gene: .
V gene: TRBV28
CDR3 DNA: TGTGCCAGCAACCCCCTCGAGGCCGCAATCTCTGGCTACACCTTC
CDR3 protein: CASNPLEAAISGYTF

J gene: TRBJ2-7
clone size: .
D gene: .
V gene: TRBV5-1
CDR3 DNA: TGCGCCAGCAGCTCACTGAGCTCCTACGAGCAGTACTTC
CDR3 protein: CASSSLSSYEQYF

J gene: TRBJ2-7
clone size: few
D gene: .
V gene: TRBV11-2
CDR3 DNA: TGTGCCAGCAGCTTATACCGGGACACTTACGAGCAGTACTTC
CDR3 protein: CASSLYRDTYEQYF

J gene: TRBJ1-1
clone size: .
D gene: .
V gene: TRBV6-1
CDR3 DNA: TGTGCCAGCAGTTTCATCCGGTACACTGAAGCTTTCTTT
CDR3 protein: CASSFIRYTEAFF

J gene: TRBJ1-3
clone size: .
D gene: .
V gene: TRBV5-1
CDR3 DNA: TGCGCCAGCAGCTCCCAGGGTACTGGAAACACCATATATTTT
CDR3 protein: CASSSQGTGNTIYF